This section outlines one TCR beta chain sequence together with its context. This could be a read error, since a much larger clone is one nucleotide away. Per germline, CDR1 PRHDT and CDR2 FYEKMQ (reference sequence). The CDR3 runs 13 residues. Germline trimming cut 5 bases from V and 4 bases from J; bases unmatched to any gene: 4. The record originates from a study of blood T cells in healthy people across ages. Peripheral blood was drawn, about 10 milliliters per donor. Combining a sample-barcoded 5' primer with a J-beta primer mix, a second PCR ran for 7 to 11 cycles. TCRdb processed the 5' RACE reads anew with MiXCR; each CDR3 protein has one entry. The sample lists roughly 680,000 distinct CDR3 sequences, 49% occurring once.

The receptor was derived from a woman aged 60-75 years in good health. Source material: blood. This rearrangement joins TRBV13 to TRBJ1-2; 7 bases line up with TRBD1. In DNA, the CDR3 is TGTGCCAGCAGCGCGGGACAGATCTATGGCTACACCTTC. Its protein product is CASSAGQIYGYTF. Variable domain in full (rest from reference TRBV13 and TRBJ1-2): AAGVIQSPRHLIKEKRETATLKCYPIPRHDTVYWYQQGPGQDPQFLISFYEKMQSDKGSIPDRFSAQQFSDYHSELNMSSLELGDSALYFCASSAGQIYGYTFGSGTRLTVV.